This is a list of T cell receptor beta chains from one sample in a study of blood T cell repertoires in COVID-19. Profiled with immunoSEQ multiplex PCR; TCRdb holds only in-frame clones, not every one. In the table there are just over 150,000 clones, roughly 84% of which are singletons. The sample comprised peripheral blood. The receptors here all came from a woman aged 50 to 60 with acute or convalescent COVID-19. The CDR3 runs from the conserved cysteine through the conserved F or W. Each record gives: J gene, clone size, V gene, D gene, CDR3 DNA, CDR3 protein. D genes are given only for firm matches. The size entry is marked missing in some rows and otherwise reads once, few, many or a size class.

TRBJ1-2 | . | TRBV4-3 | . | TGCGCCAGCAGCCAAGGGATGGGGAGGGAAGACTATGGCTACACCTTC | CASSQGMGREDYGYTF
TRBJ2-7 | . | TRBV5-3 | . | TGTGCCAGAAGCTTGGGAGGCCCAGGGCCCTCCTACGAGCAGTACTTC | CARSLGGPGPSYEQYF
TRBJ2-1 | . | TRBV7-2 | TRBD1 | TGTGCCAGCAGCCAACGCCCCGGGACAGGGGTAAATGAGCAGTTCTTC | CASSQRPGTGVNEQFF
TRBJ2-1 | . | TRBV29-1 | TRBD2 | TGCAGCGCCAAAACTAGCGTAGATGAGCAGTTCTTC | CSAKTSVDEQFF
TRBJ1-1 | . | TRBV6-2/TRBV6-3 | TRBD1 | TGTGCCAGCAGTCCCAGGGGGCCTCGGAACACTGAAGCTTTCTTT | CASSPRGPRNTEAFF
TRBJ1-3 | . | TRBV5-6 | . | TGTGCCAGCAGCTTAGCGGGGGTCTCTGGAAACACCATATATTTT | CASSLAGVSGNTIYF
TRBJ2-1 | . | TRBV5-1 | TRBD2 | TGCGCCAGCACCTTTGGGGGGGATAATGAGCAGTTCTTC | CASTFGGDNEQFF
TRBJ2-5 | . | TRBV2 | TRBD2 | TGTGCCAGCAGTGAACGTCCTAGCGGGGGGAAAGAGACCCAGTACTTC | CASSERPSGGKETQYF
TRBJ1-4 | . | TRBV2 | TRBD1 | TGTGCCAGCAGTACGGACAGGGGCTCAACTAATGAAAAACTGTTTTTT | CASSTDRGSTNEKLFF
TRBJ2-2 | . | TRBV28 | TRBD2 | TGTGCCAGCAGGCGAGCGGGGGTGAACACCGGGGAGCTGTTTTTT | CASRRAGVNTGELFF
TRBJ2-5 | . | TRBV28 | TRBD2 | TGTGCCAGCAGTTTAGGCGGGAGGCAGTTCGGGACCCAGTACTTC | CASSLGGRQFGTQYF
TRBJ2-1 | . | TRBV10-2 | . | TGCGCCAGCAGGATTGACGGGAGTCGATACAATGAGCAGTTCTTC | CASRIDGSRYNEQFF
TRBJ1-5 | . | TRBV7-6 | TRBD1 | TGTGCCAGCAGCTTACTCGGCAGCTCAGGGGGTTATAGCAATCAGCCCCAGCATTTT | CASSLLGSSGGYSNQPQHF
TRBJ2-5 | . | TRBV5-6 | . | TGTGCCAGCAGCTCCCATTTGCTCCAAGCGTACTTC | CASSSHLLQAYF
TRBJ2-1 | . | TRBV19 | . | TGTGCCAGTAGACTTCAGTGGTCCATAAACAGTGAGCAGTTCTTC | CASRLQWSINSEQFF
TRBJ2-3 | . | TRBV2 | TRBD2 | TGTGCCAGCAGTCTGGGGACTAGCGGGAGTTTAGAAACGCAGTATTTT | CASSLGTSGSLETQYF
TRBJ1-3 | once | TRBV18 | . | TGTGCCAGCTCACCTTCCGGTCGATACTCTGGAAACACCATATATTTT | CASSPSGRYSGNTIYF
TRBJ1-4 | . | TRBV7-2 | TRBD1 | TGTGCCAGCAGCCGGGACAGGGGATTATTTGAAAAACTGTTTTTT | CASSRDRGLFEKLFF
TRBJ2-1 | once | TRBV6-5 | TRBD2 | TGTGCCAGCAGTTACTTACGGACTAGCGGGGGTGAGCAGTTCTTC | CASSYLRTSGGEQFF
TRBJ2-6 | . | TRBV6-6 | TRBD1 | TGTGCCAGCAGTCGCACCGGGACAGCCTATTCTGGGGCCAACGTCCTGACTTTC | CASSRTGTAYSGANVLTF
TRBJ2-7 | . | TRBV11-2 | TRBD2 | TGTGCCAGCAGCTTAGGCGGGAGGCGGGAGGGCTTTAGCGAGCAGTACTTC | CASSLGGRREGFSEQYF
TRBJ2-2 | . | TRBV10-3 | . | TGTGCCATCGGTTCAGCGCACCCCGGCGGGGAGCTGTTTTTT | CAIGSAHPGGELFF
TRBJ2-1 | . | TRBV5-1 | . | TGCGCCAGCAATCAGCAGGGGCCCTACAATGAGCAGTTCTTC | CASNQQGPYNEQFF
TRBJ2-1 | few | TRBV5-4 | . | TGTGCCAGCAGCCCGAGGGTGAGGACAGACTACAATGAGCAGTTCTTC | CASSPRVRTDYNEQFF
TRBJ2-4 | . | TRBV7-2 | TRBD1 | TGTGCCAGCAGCGCAACAGGGGGCGGAAACATTCAGTACTTC | CASSATGGGNIQYF
TRBJ1-2 | . | TRBV3-1/TRBV3-2 | . | TGTGCCAGCAGCCAAGCCTCGGGGGGCCGAGGCTACACCTTC | CASSQASGGRGYTF
TRBJ2-5 | . | TRBV7-2 | . | TGTGCCAGCAGCTTTTCCAGGGCCGGAGAGACCCAGTACTTC | CASSFSRAGETQYF
TRBJ2-1 | few | TRBV7-2 | TRBD2 | TGTGCCAGCATTCCGTCGGCGGGAGCCTACAATGAGCAGTTCTTC | CASIPSAGAYNEQFF
TRBJ2-1 | . | TRBV7-2 | . | TGTGCCAGCACGCCGCAGGGTACGTCCAATGAGCAGTTCTTC | CASTPQGTSNEQFF
TRBJ2-2 | . | TRBV11-3 | TRBD2 | TGTGCCAGCAGGAGGACTAGCGGGACCGGGGAGCTGTTTTTT | CASRRTSGTGELFF
TRBJ1-6 | . | TRBV19 | . | TGTGCCAGTAGTTTGTGGCAGGGCGGCGATTCACCCCTCCACTTT | CASSLWQGGDSPLHF